Reported below is one TCR beta chain. This clonotype was seen repeatedly, ten times or more. What this receptor recognizes is not known. No base qualities exist here, and no much larger clone lies one base off it. Explained via the paper, the time point label denotes: patch test 2, 6 weeks after DPC sensitization. Read against the paper, the sample's treatment or condition label means: therapeutic diphenylcyclopropenone sensitization with weekly scalp DPC. At every patch-test visit, the blood draw took place before the patch test was put on. To be eligible, patients had to be aged 18 to 70, diagnosed with alopecia and judged suitable for DPC therapy, while pregnant patients were excluded. Total RNA was extracted from unfractionated whole blood collected in Tempus Blood RNA tubes. To prepare the library, RACE was applied. The listed sequencing device is NextSeq 500. During library preparation, unique molecular identifiers were attached to individual cDNA molecules so that TCRs could be counted quantitatively and reproducibly. From each blood RNA sample, both TCR alpha and TCR beta chains were sequenced. Regarding the original processing steps: The median number of TCRs per sample was over 95,000, ranging from roughly 20,000 to 700,000. The Decombinator software suite was used to annotate V, J and CDR3 in the TCR reads. For the PS versus PT1 abundance plots, all samples were subsampled to the same number of TCRs (28,000). TCRs were defined as expanded if absent before sensitization and observed at least eight times at the 2-week time point. TCRdb reran the public reads through fastp at Q25 and MiXCR, keeping productive beta chains. Merged by CDR3 protein, the rows form single entries marked with the most common genes and DNA. These V and J calls derive from TCRdb rather than the authors' analysis. For this sample the table gives some 82,000 distinct CDR3 sequences, of which 6.6% were detected only once. Of the sample, approximately 1.2% falls within the top ten clones.

This sample is drawn from a study of human T cells and chemical hapten exposure (dated by TCRdb to 2020 to 2023). Regarding the research as a whole: For sensitization, 2% DPC in acetone was applied to a 2 cm by 2 cm area of upper inner arm skin. Patch tests used Finn chambers with 0.01% DPC on the upper back, scored after 6 days by International Contact Dermatitis Research Group standards. Patients additionally received weekly therapeutic DPC doses to the scalp throughout the roughly 25-week study period. Blood was sampled from patients pre-sensitization (week 0) and at 2, 6 and about 24 weeks after DPC sensitization. The mostly female patient cohort included alopecia areata with under or over 50% scalp involvement, alopecia totalis and alopecia universalis. Peripheral blood TCR repertoire changes were tracked in vivo in alopecia patients during primary and secondary sensitization to the hapten diphenylcyclopropenone (DPC). The libraries were sequenced as a pool, and the TCR yield per sample differed mostly because of small variations in library volumes within the pool. Approximately 30 alopecia patients provided blood for TCR sequencing at one to four time points (pre-sensitization, 2, 6 and 24 weeks).

Overall study outcomes, separate from this receptor: After repeated subsampling, the strength of the expansion versus patch-test correlation and the threshold at which it became significant changed. Patch test score correlated positively with the number of PT1 expanded TCRs, reaching significance at thresholds 8, 16 and 32 but not at 4. Because all patients had alopecia, a presumed autoimmune disease, the immune response of the patients might differ from that of healthy individuals. Expanded TCRs formed significantly more large CDR3 similarity clusters than pre-sensitization or healthy control sets, consistent with antigen-driven responses. DPC sensitization did not change the number of TCRs with a frequency above 1 in 1000, and there was no evidence of changes in global repertoire structure.

This sequence originates from a woman between 25 and 40 years old with alopecia areata. Some clones in this sample may be carry-over from other donors' samples. This material consisted of whole blood, taken in connection with sensitization to the hapten diphenylcyclopropenone (DPC).

The DNA is TGCAGTGCTAGAGCCCAGGCTAGCGGGGGGGCTTGGGATACGCAGTATTTT. The resulting protein is CSARAQASGGAWDTQYF. This chain joins TRBV20-1 to TRBJ2-3; 12 central nucleotides agree with TRBD2. The germline V gene (reference sequence) yields DFQATT for CDR1 and SNEGSKA for CDR2. Here V drops 1 base and J drops 6 bases, and the junction holds 11 bases not matched to any gene. The CDR3 covers 17 residues, taking in both the cysteine and the phenylalanine. The sequence is cut down to CDR3 DNA, 51 bases in frame from base 1.